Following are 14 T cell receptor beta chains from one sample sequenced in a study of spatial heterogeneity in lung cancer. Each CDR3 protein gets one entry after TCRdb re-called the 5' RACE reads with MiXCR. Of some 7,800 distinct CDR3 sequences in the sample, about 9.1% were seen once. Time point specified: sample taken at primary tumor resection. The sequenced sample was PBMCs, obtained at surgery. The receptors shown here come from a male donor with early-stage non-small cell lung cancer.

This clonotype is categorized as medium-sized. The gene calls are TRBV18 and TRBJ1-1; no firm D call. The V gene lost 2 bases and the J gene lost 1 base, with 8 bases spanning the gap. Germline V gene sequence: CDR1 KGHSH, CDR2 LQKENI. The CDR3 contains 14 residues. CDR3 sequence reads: CASSPVQGNTEAFF. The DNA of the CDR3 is TGTGCCAGCTCACCAGTTCAAGGGAACACTGAAGCTTTCTTT. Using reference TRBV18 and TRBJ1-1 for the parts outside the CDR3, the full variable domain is NAGVMQNPRHLVRRRGQEARLRCSPMKGHSHVYWYRQLPEEGLKFMVYLQKENIIDESGMPKERFSAEFPKEGPSILRIQQVVRGDSAAYFCASSPVQGNTEAFFGQGTRLTVV.

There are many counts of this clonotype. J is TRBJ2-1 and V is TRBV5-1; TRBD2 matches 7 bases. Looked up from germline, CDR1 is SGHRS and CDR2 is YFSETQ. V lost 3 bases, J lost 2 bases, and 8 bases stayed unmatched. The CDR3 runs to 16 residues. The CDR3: CASSSPGGGAYNEQFF. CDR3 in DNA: TGCGCCAGCAGCTCGCCCGGCGGGGGAGCCTACAATGAGCAGTTCTTC.

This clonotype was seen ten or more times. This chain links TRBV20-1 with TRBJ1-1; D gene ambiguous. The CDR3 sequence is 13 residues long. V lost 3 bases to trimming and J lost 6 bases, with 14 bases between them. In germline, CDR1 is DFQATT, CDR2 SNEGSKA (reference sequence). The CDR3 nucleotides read TGCAGTGCTAGCCCCCCCGCGGCCTCTGAAGCTTTCTTT. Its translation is CSASPPAASEAFF.

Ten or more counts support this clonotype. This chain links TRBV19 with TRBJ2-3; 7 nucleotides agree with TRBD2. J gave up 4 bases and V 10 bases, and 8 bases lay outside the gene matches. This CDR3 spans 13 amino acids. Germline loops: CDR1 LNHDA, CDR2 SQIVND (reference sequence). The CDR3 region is CATTSDVADTQYF. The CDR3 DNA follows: TGTGCCACCACTAGCGACGTCGCAGATACGCAGTATTTT.

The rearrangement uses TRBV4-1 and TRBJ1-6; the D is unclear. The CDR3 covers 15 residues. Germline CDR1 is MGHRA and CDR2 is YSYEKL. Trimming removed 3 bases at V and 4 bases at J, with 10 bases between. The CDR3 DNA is TGCGCCAGCAGCCACTCTTCGGTTTATAATTCACCCCTCCACTTT. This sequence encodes CASSHSSVYNSPLHF.

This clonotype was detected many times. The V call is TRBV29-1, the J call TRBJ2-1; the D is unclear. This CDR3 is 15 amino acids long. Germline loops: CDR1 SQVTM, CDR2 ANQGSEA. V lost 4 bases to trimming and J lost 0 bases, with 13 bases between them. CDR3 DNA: TGCAGCGTTGTGGGGTGGTCCGACTCCTACAATGAGCAGTTCTTC. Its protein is CSVVGWSDSYNEQFF.

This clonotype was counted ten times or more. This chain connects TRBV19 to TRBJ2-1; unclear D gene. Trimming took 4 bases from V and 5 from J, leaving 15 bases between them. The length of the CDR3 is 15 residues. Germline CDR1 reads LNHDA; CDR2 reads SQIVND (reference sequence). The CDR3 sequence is CASSNILTTNNEQFF. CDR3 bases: TGTGCCAGTAGTAATATCCTCACTACAAACAATGAGCAGTTCTTC.

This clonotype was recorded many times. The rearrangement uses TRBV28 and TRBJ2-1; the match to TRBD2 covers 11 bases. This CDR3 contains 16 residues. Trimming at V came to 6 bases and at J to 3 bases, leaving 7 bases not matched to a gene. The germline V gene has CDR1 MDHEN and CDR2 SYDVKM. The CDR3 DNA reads TGTGCCAGCAGGACTAGCGGGACCGTTGACTACAATGAGCAGTTCTTC. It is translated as CASRTSGTVDYNEQFF. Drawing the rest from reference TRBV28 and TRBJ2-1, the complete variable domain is DVKVTQSSRYLVKRTGEKVFLECVQDMDHENMFWYRQDPGLGLRLIYFSYDVKMKEKGDIPEGYSVSREKKERFSLILESASTNQTSMYLCASRTSGTVDYNEQFFGPGTRLTVL.

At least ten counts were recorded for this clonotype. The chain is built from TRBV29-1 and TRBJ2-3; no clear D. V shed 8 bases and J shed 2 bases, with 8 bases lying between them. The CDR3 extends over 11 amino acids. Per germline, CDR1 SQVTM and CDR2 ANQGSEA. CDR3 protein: CSTSSTDTQYF. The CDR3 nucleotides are TGCAGCACGAGTTCCACAGATACGCAGTATTTT.

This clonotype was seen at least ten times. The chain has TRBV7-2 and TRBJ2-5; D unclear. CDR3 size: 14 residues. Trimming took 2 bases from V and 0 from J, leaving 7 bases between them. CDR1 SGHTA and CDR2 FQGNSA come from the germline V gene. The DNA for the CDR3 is TGTGCCAGCAGCTTATCTGGATACCAAGAGACCCAGTACTTC. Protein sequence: CASSLSGYQETQYF.

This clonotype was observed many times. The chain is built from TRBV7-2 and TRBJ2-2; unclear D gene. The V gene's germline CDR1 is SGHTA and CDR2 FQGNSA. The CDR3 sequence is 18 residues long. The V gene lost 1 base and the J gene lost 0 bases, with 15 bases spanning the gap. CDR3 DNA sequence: TGTGCCAGCAGCTTAGACCGAGTGGGCAGAACGAACACCGGGGAGCTGTTTTTT. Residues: CASSLDRVGRTNTGELFF.

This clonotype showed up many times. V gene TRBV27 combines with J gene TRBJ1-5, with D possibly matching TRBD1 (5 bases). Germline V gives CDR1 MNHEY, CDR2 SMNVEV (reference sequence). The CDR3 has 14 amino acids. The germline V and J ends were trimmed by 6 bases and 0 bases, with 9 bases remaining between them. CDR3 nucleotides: TGTGCCAGCAGGGTCGACAGTAGCAATCAGCCCCAGCATTTT. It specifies CASRVDSSNQPQHF.

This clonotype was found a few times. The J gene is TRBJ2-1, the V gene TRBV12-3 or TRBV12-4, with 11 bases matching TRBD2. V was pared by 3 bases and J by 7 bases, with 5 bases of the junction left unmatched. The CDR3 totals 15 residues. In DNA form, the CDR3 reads TGTGCCAGCAGTTTGGGTAGCGGGAGGGTAAATGAGCAGTTCTTC. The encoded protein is CASSLGSGRVNEQFF.

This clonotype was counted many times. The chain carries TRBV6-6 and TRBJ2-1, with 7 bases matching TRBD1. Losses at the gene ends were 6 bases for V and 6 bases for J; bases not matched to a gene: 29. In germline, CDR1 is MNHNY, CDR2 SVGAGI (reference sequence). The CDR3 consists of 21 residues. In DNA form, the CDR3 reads TGTGCCAGCAGCCTCGCTTTCCTGACAGGGTTGAAGGTGTTCAGAATCAATGAGCAGTTCTTC. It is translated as CASSLAFLTGLKVFRINEQFF.